These 26 T cell receptor beta chains share one sample of origin, sequenced in a study of cytomegalovirus exposure and HLA in healthy donors. The primer mix had 60 Vbeta and 13 Jbeta primers. Assay: immunoSEQ multiplex PCR; the TCRdb copy retains only in-frame clones and omits some. The sample records 70,000 or so clones, more than 75% being singletons. Sequencing used PBMCs. All receptors come from a man younger than 35 in good health and CMV-seronegative.

The table lists this clone with a few counts. V gene TRBV28 combines with J gene TRBJ2-1; TRBD2 agrees at 9 bases. The V segment lost 7 bases and the J segment 5 bases; nucleotides outside the gene matches: 9. Germline assignment: CDR1 MDHEN and CDR2 SYDVKM. CDR3 length: 15 amino acids. CDR3 sequence reads: CASTPRLAANNEQFF. CDR3 nucleotide sequence: TGTGCCAGCACTCCCCGACTAGCGGCTAACAATGAGCAGTTCTTC. The whole variable domain, filled in from reference TRBV28 and TRBJ2-1, reads DVKVTQSSRYLVKRTGEKVFLECVQDMDHENMFWYRQDPGLGLRLIYFSYDVKMKEKGDIPEGYSVSREKKERFSLILESASTNQTSMYLCASTPRLAANNEQFFGPGTRLTVL.

The rearrangement joins TRBV5-1 to TRBJ1-6; 10 bases are a match to TRBD1. Trimming at V came to 4 bases and at J to 8 bases, leaving 9 bases not matched to a gene. The CDR3 contains 16 residues. Per germline, CDR1 SGHRS and CDR2 YFSETQ. The CDR3 loop reads CASSPARDRGYSPLHF. In DNA, the CDR3 is TGCGCCAGCAGCCCCGCCCGGGACAGGGGATATTCACCCCTCCACTTT.

This clone was seen a few times. The chain has TRBV5-4 and TRBJ1-2, with 7 bases aligning to TRBD1. Germline V CDR1 and CDR2: SGHNT, YYREEE (reference sequence). This CDR3 is 14 amino acids long. V dropped 2 bases and J dropped 5; count of bases not matched to a gene: 6. CDR3: CASSLRTGLYGYTF. The CDR3 nucleotides are TGTGCCAGCAGCTTAAGGACAGGATTATATGGCTACACCTTC.

This chain links TRBV18 with TRBJ2-7; maybe TRBD1 (5 bases). V was pared by 3 bases and J by 2 bases, with 11 bases between. The CDR3 consists of 14 residues. The germline V gene encodes CDR1 KGHSH and CDR2 LQKENI. The CDR3 spells CASSPSQGPYEQYF. DNA of the CDR3: TGTGCCAGCTCACCCTCCCAGGGCCCCTACGAGCAGTACTTC.

The rearrangement joins TRBV6-5 to TRBJ1-2, with 7 bases identical to TRBD1. The V gene's germline CDR1 is MNHEY and CDR2 SVGAGI. V was clipped by 5 bases and J by 4 bases; unmatched bases: 7. The CDR3 loop spans 14 amino acids. The CDR3 nucleotides are TGTGCCAGCAGTACTAAGGGACAGATCTATGGCTACACCTTC. This translates into CASSTKGQIYGYTF.

Here the CDR3 DNA reads TGTGCCAGCCCGGGTAGAAACACCATATATTTT. Protein: CASPGRNTIYF. The genes are TRBV28 and TRBJ1-3; D gene unclear. CDR1 is MDHEN and CDR2 is SYDVKM in the germline V gene. This CDR3 has 11 residues. Between the trimmed V and J ends, which lost 8 bases and 5 bases, there was a span of 7 bases.

This clone has only a few counts. The J gene is TRBJ1-1, the V gene TRBV5-1; 7 bases line up with TRBD1. Germline-derived CDR1 and CDR2 are SGHRS and YFSETQ. This CDR3 is 15 amino acids long. The V and J ends lost 1 base and 5 bases, in that order; junction bases with no gene match: 8. The CDR3 DNA follows: TGCGCCAGCAGCTTGAGACAGGGTGAGGGGACTGAAGCTTTCTTT. Protein: CASSLRQGEGTEAFF.

V usage is TRBV18 and J usage is TRBJ2-1; TRBD1 matches 7 bases. Germline lookup yields CDR1 KGHSH and CDR2 LQKENI. V lost 5 bases, J lost 5 bases, and 3 bases stayed unmatched. The CDR3 runs to 13 residues. CDR3 nucleotide sequence: TGTGCCAGCTCAAGGACAGGAGACAATGAGCAGTTCTTC. It encodes CASSRTGDNEQFF.

This clone was counted only a few times. The rearrangement joins TRBV29-1 to TRBJ2-3, with a tentative D call TRBD2 (6 bases). This CDR3 region has 13 residues. Between the trimmed V and J ends, which lost 4 bases and 2 bases, there was a span of 10 bases. Germline V gives CDR1 SQVTM, CDR2 ANQGSEA. The chain's CDR3 is CSVAGGTTDTQYF. The DNA for the CDR3 is TGCAGCGTTGCTGGCGGGACCACAGATACGCAGTATTTT.

This clone was recorded a few times. The same CDR3 can be traced to other DNA sequences in this sample. The chain links TRBV7-9 to TRBJ1-1, with a tentative D call TRBD1 (5 bases). The CDR3 is 13 residues long. Germline loops: CDR1 SEHNR, CDR2 FQNEAQ (reference sequence). V was clipped by 3 bases and J by 3 bases, with 8 bases between them. The CDR3 DNA reads as TGTGCCAGCAGCTTGGGGCACTACACTGAAGCTTTCTTT. It encodes CASSLGHYTEAFF.

The chain employs TRBV28 and TRBJ1-1; weak D call: TRBD1 (6 bases). The CDR3 is 12 residues long. Germline values: CDR1 MDHEN, CDR2 SYDVKM. Trimming cost V 6 bases and J 8 bases, with 13 bases left between them. The CDR3 is CASSLQGREAFF. DNA for the CDR3: TGTGCCAGCAGCCTTCAGGGGCGAGAAGCTTTCTTT.

A single count supports this clone. V and J are TRBV7-2 and TRBJ2-4; possible D gene TRBD1, 5 bases. The CDR3 sequence is 16 residues long. Deletions cut 1 base from V and 0 bases from J, with 10 bases between. CDR1 SGHTA and CDR2 FQGNSA come from the germline V gene. The CDR3 sequence: CASSLEWGLAKNIQYF. DNA of the CDR3: TGTGCCAGCAGCTTAGAGTGGGGCCTAGCCAAAAACATTCAGTACTTC.

A few counts support this clone. The same CDR3 also results from other DNA sequences found in this sample. V gene TRBV15 combines with J gene TRBJ2-6; tentatively, D is TRBD1 (5 bases). Germline assignment: CDR1 LNHNV and CDR2 YYDKDF (reference sequence). The CDR3 extends over 16 amino acids. Trimming left V 0 bases short and J 0 bases short, with 6 bases between. The CDR3 coding sequence is TGTGCCACCAGCAGAGATCAGGGCTCTGGGGCCAACGTCCTGACTTTC. Protein product: CATSRDQGSGANVLTF.

The chain employs TRBV29-1 and TRBJ2-1, with D maybe TRBD2 (6 bases). Germline loops: CDR1 SQVTM, CDR2 ANQGSEA. This CDR3 comprises 13 residues. V was pared by 5 bases and J by 13 bases, with 21 bases between. The CDR3 DNA sequence: TGCAGCGTTAATCATGGAGTGACTAGTATCCAGTTCTTC. As protein: CSVNHGVTSIQFF.

The J gene is TRBJ1-1, the V gene TRBV29-1; tentatively, D is TRBD1 (6 bases). CDR1 and CDR2 (germline): SQVTM, ANQGSEA. V was clipped by 7 bases and J by 2 bases, with 14 bases between them. CDR3 size: 13 residues. The CDR3 is CSALSGGNTEAFF. The CDR3 bases are TGCAGCGCCCTTTCGGGGGGCAACACTGAAGCTTTCTTT.

V is TRBV2 and J is TRBJ1-4; D gene uncertain. V lost 6 bases, J lost 7 bases, and 15 bases lay in between. The germline gives CDR1 SNHLY, CDR2 FYNNEI. The CDR3 runs to 14 residues. The CDR3 here is CASRSTVVSEKLFF. The CDR3 DNA is TGTGCCAGCAGAAGTACCGTCGTGAGTGAAAAACTGTTTTTT.

The genes are TRBV30 and TRBJ2-3, with TRBD1 matching 8 bases. Trimming removed 4 bases from V and 3 bases from J; junction bases left unmatched: 6. CDR3 length equals 14 residues. Per the germline V gene, CDR1 is GTSNPN and CDR2 is SVGIG (reference sequence). The CDR3 loop is CAWTSGTGTDTQYF. CDR3 DNA: TGTGCCTGGACTTCCGGGACAGGAACAGATACGCAGTATTTT. Full variable domain (missing parts from reference TRBV30 and TRBJ2-3): SQTIHQWPATLVQPVGSPLSLECTVEGTSNPNLYWYRQAAGRGLQLLFYSVGIGQISSEVPQNLSASRPQDRQFILSSKKLLLSDSGFYLCAWTSGTGTDTQYFGPGTRLTVL.

The chain recombines TRBV6-5 with TRBJ1-5; 7 positions agree with TRBD1. The V gene end was trimmed by 2 bases and the J gene end by 5 bases; junction bases not matched to a gene: 3. CDR3 size: 14 residues. From germline, CDR1 is MNHEY and CDR2 SVGAGI. The CDR3 protein is CASSYLRGYQPQHF. CDR3 DNA sequence: TGTGCCAGCAGTTACCTCAGGGGGTATCAGCCCCAGCATTTT.

This CDR3 reads CASSRRDRVTGELFF. The DNA of the CDR3 is TGCGCCAGCAGCCGTAGGGACAGGGTAACCGGGGAGCTGTTTTTT. This chain uses TRBV4-3 with TRBJ2-2; TRBD1 matches 9 bases. Germline V gene data show CDR1 as LGHNA and CDR2 as YSLEER. V was clipped by 4 bases and J by 5 bases; unmatched bases: 5. This CDR3 region has 15 residues.

This clone showed up just a few times. This chain joins TRBV7-9 and TRBJ1-4; 9 nucleotides match TRBD1. V lost 1 base, J lost 8 bases, and 2 bases stayed unmatched. Per the germline V gene, CDR1 is SEHNR and CDR2 is FQNEAQ (reference sequence). This CDR3 is built from 14 residues. The CDR3 spells CASSLGQGGEKLFF. The DNA of the CDR3 is TGTGCCAGCAGCTTAGGACAGGGGGGAGAAAAACTGTTTTTT.

The chain is built from TRBV19 and TRBJ2-7, with 7 bases identical to TRBD1. After removal of 10 bases from V and 0 bases from J, the junction contained 6 bases not matched to a gene. The V gene's germline CDR1 is LNHDA and CDR2 SQIVND (reference sequence). CDR3 length: 13 amino acids. CDR3 in amino acids: CATRDSASYEQYF. The DNA of the CDR3 is TGTGCCACCAGGGACAGTGCCTCCTACGAGCAGTACTTC.

This clone appeared a few times. V is TRBV4-1 and J is TRBJ2-5, with TRBD2 as a possible D gene (7 bases). The V end lost 1 base, the J end lost 1 base, and 13 bases lay between the germline ends. Germline V gene lookup returns CDR1 MGHRA and CDR2 YSYEKL. CDR3 length equals 16 residues. CDR3 sequence reads: CASSQGGGRVQETQYF. As DNA, the CDR3 is TGCGCCAGCAGCCAAGGAGGGGGGAGGGTCCAAGAGACCCAGTACTTC.

This clone was detected a few times. The chain links TRBV7-3 to TRBJ1-1; tentative D call: TRBD1 (5 bases). Trimming pared 1 base from V and 2 bases from J, leaving 8 bases between. The CDR3 is 14 residues long. The germline V gene has CDR1 SGHTA and CDR2 FQGTGA. The CDR3 DNA sequence: TGTGCCAGCAGCTTAATGGGGCCTAACACTGAAGCTTTCTTT. This sequence encodes CASSLMGPNTEAFF.

The chain joins TRBV15 to TRBJ2-7; 9 bases are shared with TRBD1. After removal of 0 bases from V and 2 bases from J, the junction contained 5 bases not matched to a gene. The CDR3 is 16 residues long. Germline values: CDR1 LNHNV, CDR2 YYDKDF (reference sequence). The chain's CDR3 is CATSREGTGPTYEQYF. The CDR3 DNA is TGTGCCACCAGCAGAGAAGGGACAGGGCCTACCTACGAGCAGTACTTC.

V is TRBV7-3 and J is TRBJ2-3; 10 positions match TRBD2. Trimming cost V 1 base and J 2 bases; bases outside gene matches: 9. This CDR3 region has 18 residues. The germline V gene encodes CDR1 SGHTA and CDR2 FQGTGA. The CDR3 DNA follows: TGTGCCAGCAGCTTAATGGCTAGCGGGAGTAGGGACACAGATACGCAGTATTTT. Translating it yields CASSLMASGSRDTDTQYF.

This clone was detected only once. J is TRBJ1-2 and V is TRBV28; 8 bases are shared with TRBD1. Germline CDR1 is MDHEN and CDR2 is SYDVKM. The CDR3 is 15 amino acids. V shed 5 bases, J shed 8 bases, and the junction held 13 bases outside the gene matches. The CDR3 sequence: CASSRRDRPTGGYTF. The CDR3 coding sequence is TGTGCCAGCAGTCGGCGGGACAGGCCAACAGGGGGCTACACCTTC.